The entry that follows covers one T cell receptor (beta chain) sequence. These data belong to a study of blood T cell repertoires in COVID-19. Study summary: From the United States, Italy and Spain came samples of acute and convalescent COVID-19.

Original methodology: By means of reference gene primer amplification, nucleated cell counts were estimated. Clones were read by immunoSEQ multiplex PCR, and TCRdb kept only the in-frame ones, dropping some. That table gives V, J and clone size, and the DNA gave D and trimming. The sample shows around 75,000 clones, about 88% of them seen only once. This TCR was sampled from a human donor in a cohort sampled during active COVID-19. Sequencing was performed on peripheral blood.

CDR3 residues: CASSTGAGGNYGYTF. The CDR3 DNA reads as TGTGCCAGCAGCACAGGGGCAGGGGGGAACTATGGCTACACCTTC. The chain uses TRBV5-5 and TRBJ1-2; TRBD1 matches 7 bases. The V gene's germline CDR1 is SGHKS and CDR2 YYEKEE (reference sequence). The CDR3 extends over 15 amino acids. V lost 4 bases and J lost 2; bases outside the gene matches: 8.